Here is one TCR beta chain with its context. The source of the sample is a study of blood T cell repertoires in COVID-19. Here immunoSEQ multiplex PCR was the method, and the copy in TCRdb shows in-frame clones only, minus some. The sample contains more than 200,000 clones, approximately 84% of which appear only once. Sample: peripheral blood. The receptor was isolated from a man older than 75 with acute or convalescent COVID-19.

The CDR3 sequence: CASKGQGAGELFF. The DNA for the CDR3 is TGTGCCAGCAAAGGACAGGGCGCCGGGGAGCTGTTTTTT. The chain joins TRBV6-1 to TRBJ2-2; TRBD1 agrees at 8 bases. The CDR3 runs 13 residues. CDR1 is MNHNS, CDR2 SASEGT, per germline. Germline trimming cut 7 bases from V and 6 bases from J; bases unmatched to any gene: 4.